The 32 T cell receptor beta chains below all came from one sample that was sequenced in a study. MiXCR, applied by TCRdb to the RT-PCR reads, yields one record per CDR3 protein. This table has 650,000 to 800,000 distinct CDR3 sequences, 11% to 15% appearing once. Sequencing input: memory CD4+ T cells from blood. The receptors were sampled from a female donor in good health, serving as a healthy control.

This chain uses TRBV6-5 with TRBJ2-6; D not certain. The CDR3 spans 15 residues. V was cut by 6 bases and J by 1 base, with 10 bases left in between. CDR1 is MNHEY, CDR2 SVGAGI, per germline. The CDR3: CASRSLGSGANVLTF. The CDR3, as DNA: TGTGCCAGCAGGAGTTTGGGATCTGGGGCCAACGTCCTGACTTTC.

This clonotype was seen just once. The chain employs TRBV5-6 and TRBJ1-5; TRBD1 matches at 9 bases. From germline, CDR1 is SGHDT and CDR2 YYEEEE. This CDR3 has 14 amino acids. V shed 4 bases, J shed 3 bases, and the junction held 2 bases outside the gene matches. CDR3 loop: CASSGTGHNQPQHF. CDR3 in DNA: TGTGCCAGCAGCGGGACAGGGCACAATCAGCCCCAGCATTTT. Full variable domain (outside the CDR3, taken from reference TRBV5-6 and TRBJ1-5): DAGVTQSPTHLIKTRGQQVTLRCSPKSGHDTVSWYQQALGQGPQFIFQYYEEEERQRGNFPDRFSGHQFPNYSSELNVNALLLGDSALYLCASSGTGHNQPQHFGDGTRLSIL.

The rearrangement joins TRBV6-1 to TRBJ2-1, with 11 bases matching TRBD1. This CDR3 is built from 16 residues. Germline CDR1 and CDR2: MNHNS and SASEGT. V shed 3 bases, J shed 6 bases, and the junction held 7 bases outside the gene matches. CDR3 region: CASSDNRGTGGNEQFF. The CDR3 DNA reads as TGTGCCAGCAGTGATAATAGAGGGACAGGGGGCAATGAGCAGTTCTTC.

This clonotype was counted many times. The chain couples TRBV5-1 to TRBJ2-1, with unresolved D. This CDR3 is 14 amino acids long. V shed 6 bases and J shed 3 bases, with 13 bases lying between them. CDR1 SGHRS and CDR2 YFSETQ come from the germline V gene. In DNA form, the CDR3 reads TGCGCCAGCACCCAGCAGTCAATCTACAATGAGCAGTTCTTC. Protein: CASTQQSIYNEQFF.

This clonotype appeared many times. J is TRBJ2-3 and V is TRBV10-3; 11 bases are a match to TRBD2. Per germline, CDR1 ENHRY and CDR2 SYGVKD. Trimming took 7 bases from V and 0 from J; bases not matched to a gene: 6. The CDR3 loop spans 16 amino acids. The CDR3 DNA follows: TGTGCCATCAACCAAGGACTAGCGGGCAGCACAGATACGCAGTATTTT. Encoded protein: CAINQGLAGSTDTQYF.

The sample holds a few counts of this clonotype. V is TRBV28 and J is TRBJ1-6; D is undetermined. Looked up from germline, CDR1 is MDHEN and CDR2 is SYDVKM. Trimming took 5 bases from V and 4 from J, leaving 9 bases between them. The CDR3 is made up of 14 amino acids. DNA for the CDR3: TGTGCCAGCAGTAGAGCCGGTTATAATTCACCCCTCCACTTT. Translated, it gives CASSRAGYNSPLHF.

The sample holds many counts of this clonotype. The chain recombines TRBV12-3 or TRBV12-4 with TRBJ2-1; D gene ambiguous. The CDR3 is 13 residues long. The ends were cut back, 2 bases at V and 9 bases at J, with 11 bases in the middle. The CDR3 here is CASSLRWDGEQFF. CDR3 DNA: TGTGCCAGCAGTTTAAGGTGGGATGGTGAGCAGTTCTTC.

This clonotype appeared a few times. In nucleotides, the CDR3 is TGTGCCAGCAGCTATTGGACTAGCGGGGATAGCACAGATACGCAGTATTTT. Translation: CASSYWTSGDSTDTQYF. The V gene is TRBV3-1, the J gene TRBJ2-3; TRBD2 matches 12 bases. Trimming at V came to 5 bases and at J to 0 bases, leaving 6 bases not matched to a gene. The CDR3 contains 17 residues. Germline V CDR1 and CDR2: LGHDT, YNNKEL (reference sequence).

This clonotype showed up just a few times. The CDR3 is CAPHQGDNEQFF. The CDR3 region has the DNA TGTGCCCCCCACCAGGGGGACAATGAGCAGTTCTTC. The gene calls are TRBV7-7 and TRBJ2-1; 7 bases match TRBD1. The trim removed 11 bases at V and 5 bases at J, leaving 6 bases unmatched. CDR3 length: 12 residues. The germline V gene encodes CDR1 SSHAT and CDR2 FNYEAQ (reference sequence).

The rearrangement uses TRBV7-2 and TRBJ2-1; D ambiguous. The CDR3 is 13 amino acids. Germline assignment: CDR1 SGHTA and CDR2 FQGNSA. The ends were cut back, 5 bases at V and 5 bases at J, with 10 bases in the middle. CDR3 loop: CASSGYINNEQFF. As DNA, the CDR3 is TGTGCCAGCAGCGGGTACATTAACAATGAGCAGTTCTTC.

This clonotype has a handful of counts. This chain joins TRBV6-6 and TRBJ1-5; unclear D gene. CDR3 length: 18 amino acids. Looked up from germline, CDR1 is MNHNY and CDR2 is SVGAGI (reference sequence). The V and J ends lost 0 bases and 0 bases respectively, with 15 bases between them. The CDR3 sequence: CASSYSISGSSSNQPQHF. Here the CDR3 DNA reads TGTGCCAGCAGTTACTCAATTTCTGGCTCCTCTAGCAATCAGCCCCAGCATTTT.

For this clonotype: A much larger clone differs from this one at a single base, so this may be a read error. The rearrangement uses TRBV12-3 or TRBV12-4 and TRBJ2-3; 8 nucleotides agree with TRBD2. This CDR3 is built from 14 residues. V was clipped by 5 bases and J by 1 base; unmatched bases: 2. CDR3 DNA sequence: TGTGCCAGCAGTAATAGCGGGGGCACAGATACGCAGTATTTT. This encodes CASSNSGGTDTQYF.

This clonotype came up many times. This sequence joins TRBV5-1 and TRBJ2-3; 10 bases line up with TRBD1. The CDR3 extends over 16 amino acids. The junction had 6 bases not matched to a gene; V was cut back by 2 bases and J by 3 bases. In germline, CDR1 is SGHRS, CDR2 YFSETQ. CDR3 sequence (DNA): TGCGCCAGCAGCTTTACCGGGACAGGGGTGACAGATACGCAGTATTTT. Amino acid sequence: CASSFTGTGVTDTQYF.

This clonotype is a singleton in its sample. One end of the junction does not line up with germline, which may come from a read error. This chain uses TRBV2 with TRBJ2-2; D ambiguous. Germline V gene sequence: CDR1 SNHLY, CDR2 FYNNEI. The CDR3 runs to 11 residues. CDR3 protein: CAGSYYGELFF. In DNA, the CDR3 is TGTGCCGGCAGTTACTACGGGGAGCTGTTTTTT. The full variable domain, rest sourced from reference TRBV2 and TRBJ2-2, is EPEVTQTPSHQVTQMGQEVILRCVPISNHLYFYWYRQILGQKVEFLVSFYNNEISEKSEIFDDQFSVERPDGSNFTLKIRSTKLEDSAMYFCAGSYYGELFFGEGSRLTVL.

The chain links TRBV7-9 to TRBJ2-7; either TRBD1 or TRBD2 may supply D (5 bases each). Germline loops: CDR1 SEHNR, CDR2 FQNEAQ (reference sequence). The V gene lost 11 bases and the J gene lost 6 bases, with 17 bases spanning the gap. This CDR3 region has 12 residues. CDR3 sequence: CAVGTPVGEQYF. The CDR3 region has the DNA TGTGCCGTGGGGACCCCAGTAGGCGAGCAGTACTTC.

The J gene is TRBJ1-6, the V gene TRBV29-1, with 11 bases lining up with TRBD1. Germline CDR1 SQVTM, CDR2 ANQGSEA. The V gene end was trimmed by 5 bases and the J gene end by 7 bases; junction bases not matched to a gene: 4. The CDR3 extends over 14 amino acids. CDR3 bases: TGCAGCGTTTCCGGGACAGGGGGAAATTCACCCCTCCACTTT. Amino acids: CSVSGTGGNSPLHF. Full variable domain (outside the CDR3, taken from reference TRBV29-1 and TRBJ1-6): SAVISQKPSRDICQRGTSLTIQCQVDSQVTMMFWYRQQPGQSLTLIATANQGSEATYESGFVIDKFPISRPNLTFSTLTVSNMSPEDSSIYLCSVSGTGGNSPLHFGNGTRLTVT.

In this sample, this clonotype turned up many times. This chain uses TRBV6-1 with TRBJ2-4; TRBD1 aligns across 7 bases. V lost 5 bases, J lost 6 bases, and 1 base stayed unmatched. Looked up from germline, CDR1 is MNHNS and CDR2 is SASEGT. CDR3 length: 12 residues. This chain's CDR3 is CASSRQGNIQYF. In nucleotides, the CDR3 is TGTGCCAGCAGTCGACAGGGAAACATTCAGTACTTC.

This clonotype has a handful of counts. This chain uses TRBV5-1 with TRBJ2-6, with unresolved D. V shed 3 bases and J shed 6 bases, with 10 bases lying between them. CDR1 and CDR2 from the germline V gene are SGHRS and YFSETQ. CDR3 length equals 14 residues. The CDR3 region is CASSSTRTANVLTF. The CDR3 bases are TGCGCCAGCAGCTCCACCCGTACGGCCAACGTCCTGACTTTC.

This clonotype was detected ten times or more. The rearrangement joins TRBV6-5 to TRBJ1-2; 7 nucleotides match TRBD1. Germline V gene data show CDR1 as MNHEY and CDR2 as SVGAGI. This CDR3 comprises 15 residues. After removal of 7 bases from V and 7 bases from J, the junction contained 15 bases not matched to a gene. The CDR3 loop is CASIPGGARGGGYTF. The CDR3 nucleotides read TGTGCCAGCATCCCAGGGGGAGCGAGGGGAGGTGGCTACACCTTC.

This clonotype was counted ten times or more. The J gene is TRBJ2-7, the V gene TRBV10-3, with a possible D match to TRBD2 (5 bases). CDR1 is ENHRY, CDR2 SYGVKD, per germline. V dropped 6 bases and J dropped 3 bases, with 6 bases sitting between them. The CDR3 sequence is 11 residues long. The DNA for the CDR3 is TGTGCCATCAGAGGGAGCTACGAGCAGTACTTC. Translation gives CAIRGSYEQYF.

Only a few counts were recorded for this clonotype. The chain joins TRBV11-2 to TRBJ2-5, with 11 bases aligning to TRBD2. Germline assignment: CDR1 SGHAT and CDR2 FQNNGV. The CDR3 has 15 amino acids. V was pared by 5 bases and J by 2 bases, with 4 bases of the junction left unmatched. The CDR3 coding sequence is TGTGCCAGCAGCGCGCGACTAGCGGGACAAGAGACCCAGTACTTC. Its translation: CASSARLAGQETQYF.

This clonotype was seen at least ten times. The CDR3 DNA sequence: TGCAGCGTCCCGACAGGTACTACCTATGGCTACACCTTC. It codes for CSVPTGTTYGYTF. The rearrangement uses TRBV29-1 and TRBJ1-2; TRBD1 might be the D (6 bases). Trimming removed 6 bases from V and 4 bases from J, with 15 bases in between. Germline V gene data show CDR1 as SQVTM and CDR2 as ANQGSEA. The CDR3 is 13 residues long. Combining the CDR3 with reference TRBV29-1 and TRBJ1-2 gives the whole variable domain SAVISQKPSRDICQRGTSLTIQCQVDSQVTMMFWYRQQPGQSLTLIATANQGSEATYESGFVIDKFPISRPNLTFSTLTVSNMSPEDSSIYLCSVPTGTTYGYTFGSGTRLTVV.

This clonotype was recorded a few times. The chain uses TRBV20-1 and TRBJ2-2; 8 nucleotides agree with TRBD1. This CDR3 is built from 15 residues. Per germline, CDR1 DFQATT and CDR2 SNEGSKA (reference sequence). The junction had 6 bases not matched to a gene; V was cut back by 5 bases and J by 1 base. This CDR3 is CSADETGGNTGELFF. CDR3 DNA sequence: TGCAGTGCTGACGAAACAGGGGGGAACACCGGGGAGCTGTTTTTT.

This clonotype was seen many times. The rearrangement uses TRBV4-2 and TRBJ2-3, with D uncertain. Trimming stripped 0 bases from V and 2 bases from J, with 9 bases between. The CDR3 loop spans 15 amino acids. Germline V gives CDR1 LGHNA, CDR2 YNFKEQ. CDR3 coding DNA: TGTGCCAGCAGCCAAGAGAGACACTACACAGATACGCAGTATTTT. Translating it yields CASSQERHYTDTQYF.

This sequence joins TRBV14 and TRBJ1-3; no definite D call. CDR3 length: 15 amino acids. V lost 1 base to trimming and J lost 0 bases, with 7 bases between them. Germline V gives CDR1 SGHDN, CDR2 FVKESK. CDR3 sequence reads: CASSQASFSGNTIYF. The CDR3 DNA sequence: TGTGCCAGCAGCCAAGCCAGCTTCTCTGGAAACACCATATATTTT.

The chain uses TRBV6-1 and TRBJ2-2; D possibly corresponds to TRBD1 (6 bases). From germline, CDR1 is MNHNS and CDR2 SASEGT. The CDR3 is 15 amino acids. V lost 9 bases and J 6 bases, leaving 20 bases between the germline ends. Here the CDR3 reads CARGAGSMSAGELFF. In DNA form, the CDR3 reads TGTGCCAGGGGGGCAGGGAGTATGTCGGCCGGGGAGCTGTTTTTT.

Concerning this clonotype itself: This sequence may be a read error, since a much larger clone differs from it by one base. The genes are TRBV20-1 and TRBJ2-7; D unresolved. CDR1 DFQATT and CDR2 SNEGSKA come from the germline V gene (reference sequence). The CDR3 loop spans 13 amino acids. V was clipped by 6 bases and J by 7 bases, with 19 bases between them. The CDR3: CSAPGISIGEQYF. In nucleotides, the CDR3 is TGCAGTGCACCAGGAATCTCGATAGGTGAGCAGTACTTC.

This clonotype was found a few times. V usage is TRBV4-2 and J usage is TRBJ1-3; D possibly corresponds to TRBD1 (6 bases). The CDR3 covers 15 residues. The ends were cut back, 1 base at V and 2 bases at J, with 9 bases in the middle. Germline V CDR1 and CDR2: LGHNA, YNFKEQ. The CDR3 nucleotides are TGTGCCAGCAGCCAAGCCGGGACACCTGGAAACACCATATATTTT. This sequence encodes CASSQAGTPGNTIYF.

There are many counts of this clonotype. The gene calls are TRBV20-1 and TRBJ2-5, with TRBD2 identical over 9 bases. Per germline, CDR1 DFQATT and CDR2 SNEGSKA (reference sequence). The junction had 4 bases not matched to a gene; V was cut back by 2 bases and J by 0 bases. The CDR3 contains 15 residues. The DNA of the CDR3 is TGCAGTGCTAGAATAGGCGGGAGGGACCAAGAGACCCAGTACTTC. Its protein product is CSARIGGRDQETQYF.

V gene TRBV19 combines with J gene TRBJ2-1; tentatively, D is TRBD2 (7 bases). This CDR3 contains 15 residues. V dropped 5 bases and J dropped 6 bases, with 17 bases sitting between them. The V gene's germline CDR1 is LNHDA and CDR2 SQIVND (reference sequence). DNA of the CDR3: TGTGCCAGTAGTGATGGTGGGGGGGGCACCAATGAGCAGTTCTTC. This sequence encodes CASSDGGGGTNEQFF.

This clonotype was seen many times. The gene calls are TRBV7-2 and TRBJ2-1; TRBD2 agrees at 11 bases. The CDR3 contains 16 residues. CDR1 is SGHTA and CDR2 is FQGNSA in the germline V gene. V was clipped by 4 bases and J by 8 bases; unmatched bases: 10. CDR3 nucleotides: TGTGCCAGCAGCTCTACTAGCGGGAGTTTTTGGGATGAGCAGTTCTTC. It encodes CASSSTSGSFWDEQFF.

In this sample, this clonotype turned up a few times. The genes are TRBV6-2 or TRBV6-3 and TRBJ2-7; 14 bases line up with TRBD2. The CDR3 is made up of 16 amino acids. The V gene end was trimmed by 6 bases and the J gene end by 0 bases; junction bases not matched to a gene: 4. CDR1 is MNHEY, CDR2 SVGEGT, per germline. Here the CDR3 DNA reads TGTGCCAGCAGGACCGGGACTAGCGGGAGCTCCTACGAGCAGTACTTC. Residues: CASRTGTSGSSYEQYF.